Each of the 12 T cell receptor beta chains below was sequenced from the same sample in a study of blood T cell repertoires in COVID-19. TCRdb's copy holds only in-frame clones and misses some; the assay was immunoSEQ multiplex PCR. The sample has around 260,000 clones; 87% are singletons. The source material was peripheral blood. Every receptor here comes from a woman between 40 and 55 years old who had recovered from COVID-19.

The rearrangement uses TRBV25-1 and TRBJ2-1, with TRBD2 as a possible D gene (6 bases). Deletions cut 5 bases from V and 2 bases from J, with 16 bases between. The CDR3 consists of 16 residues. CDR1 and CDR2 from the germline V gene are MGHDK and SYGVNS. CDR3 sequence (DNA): TGTGCCAGCAGTAGCTCCGGGGGATTCGCCTACAATGAGCAGTTCTTC. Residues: CASSSSGGFAYNEQFF.

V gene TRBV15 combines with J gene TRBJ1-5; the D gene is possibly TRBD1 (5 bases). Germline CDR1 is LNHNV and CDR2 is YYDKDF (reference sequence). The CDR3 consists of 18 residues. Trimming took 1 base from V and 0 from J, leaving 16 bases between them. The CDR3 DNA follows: TGTGCCACCAGCAGAGTAGGCAGGGTTGACGGTAGCAATCAGCCCCAGCATTTT. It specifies CATSRVGRVDGSNQPQHF.

The CDR3 region is CASSLGGGAPDTQYF. CDR3 nucleotides: TGTGCCAGCAGCTTGGGTGGCGGGGCCCCAGATACGCAGTATTTT. This sequence joins TRBV5-4 and TRBJ2-3, with D perhaps TRBD2 (6 bases). V lost 0 bases, J lost 4 bases, and 12 bases lay in between. Germline values: CDR1 SGHNT, CDR2 YYREEE (reference sequence). The CDR3 is 15 amino acids. The full variable domain, its missing parts supplied by reference TRBV5-4 and TRBJ2-3, is ETGVTQSPTHLIKTRGQQVTLRCSSQSGHNTVSWYQQALGQGPQFIFQYYREEENGRGNFPPRFSGLQFPNYSSELNVNALELDDSALYLCASSLGGGAPDTQYFGPGTRLTVL.

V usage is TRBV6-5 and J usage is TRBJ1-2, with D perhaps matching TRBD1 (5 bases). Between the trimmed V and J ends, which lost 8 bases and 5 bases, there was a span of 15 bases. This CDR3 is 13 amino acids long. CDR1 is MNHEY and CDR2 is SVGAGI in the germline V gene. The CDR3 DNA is TGTGCCAGCCAGGACAAGCCGTGGTATGGCTACACCTTC. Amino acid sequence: CASQDKPWYGYTF.

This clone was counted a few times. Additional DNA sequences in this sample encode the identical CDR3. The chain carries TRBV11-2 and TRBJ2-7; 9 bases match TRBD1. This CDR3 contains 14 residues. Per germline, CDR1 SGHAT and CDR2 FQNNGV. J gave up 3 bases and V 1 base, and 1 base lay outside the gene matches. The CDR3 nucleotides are TGTGCCAGCAGCTTAGGGACAGGGGTCTACGAGCAGTACTTC. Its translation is CASSLGTGVYEQYF.

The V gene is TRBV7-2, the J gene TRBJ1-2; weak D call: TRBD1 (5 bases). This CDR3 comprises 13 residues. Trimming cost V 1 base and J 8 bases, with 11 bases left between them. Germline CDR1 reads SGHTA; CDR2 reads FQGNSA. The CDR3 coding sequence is TGTGCCAGCAGCTTAGGGGGCACCAGCGGCTACACCTTC. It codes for CASSLGGTSGYTF.

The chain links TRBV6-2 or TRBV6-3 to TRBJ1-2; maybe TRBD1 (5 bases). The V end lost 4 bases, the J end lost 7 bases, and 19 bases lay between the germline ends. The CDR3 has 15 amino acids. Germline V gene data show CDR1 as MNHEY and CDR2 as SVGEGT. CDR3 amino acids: CASSSQGGNSLGYTF. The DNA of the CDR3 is TGTGCCAGCAGTTCCCAGGGCGGCAATTCTCTTGGCTACACCTTC.

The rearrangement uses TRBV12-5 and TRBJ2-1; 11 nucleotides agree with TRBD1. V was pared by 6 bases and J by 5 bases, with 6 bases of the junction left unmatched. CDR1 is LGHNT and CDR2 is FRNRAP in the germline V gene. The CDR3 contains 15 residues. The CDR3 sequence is CASGRGTGGHNEQFF. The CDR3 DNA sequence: TGTGCTAGTGGCCGTGGGACAGGGGGGCACAATGAGCAGTTCTTC.

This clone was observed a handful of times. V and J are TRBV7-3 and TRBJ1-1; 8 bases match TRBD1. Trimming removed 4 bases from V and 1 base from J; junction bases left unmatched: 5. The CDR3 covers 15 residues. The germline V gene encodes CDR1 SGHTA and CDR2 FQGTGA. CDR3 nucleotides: TGTGCCAGCAGCTCAGTAGGACAGGGGAACACTGAAGCTTTCTTT. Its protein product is CASSSVGQGNTEAFF.

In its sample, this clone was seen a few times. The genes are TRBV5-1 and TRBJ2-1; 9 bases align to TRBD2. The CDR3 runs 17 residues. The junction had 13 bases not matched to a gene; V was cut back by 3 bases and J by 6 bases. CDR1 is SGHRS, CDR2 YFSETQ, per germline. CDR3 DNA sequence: TGCGCCAGCAGCTGGGGGACTAGCCAGCGGTTGGGCAATGAGCAGTTCTTC. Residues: CASSWGTSQRLGNEQFF.

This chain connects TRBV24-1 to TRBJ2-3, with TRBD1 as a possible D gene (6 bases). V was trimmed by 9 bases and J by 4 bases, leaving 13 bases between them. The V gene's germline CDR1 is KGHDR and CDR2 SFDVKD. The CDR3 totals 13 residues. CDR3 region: CATGQGSSDTQYF. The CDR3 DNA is TGTGCCACCGGTCAGGGGAGTTCAGATACGCAGTATTTT.

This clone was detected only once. In DNA form, the CDR3 reads TGTGCCAGCAGCTTAGGGGAGAATTCACCCCTCCACTTT. Residues: CASSLGENSPLHF. This chain connects TRBV7-8 to TRBJ1-6; D unresolved. CDR1 is SGHVS, CDR2 FQNEAQ, per germline. The CDR3 has 13 amino acids. The germline V and J ends were trimmed by 1 base and 7 bases, with 5 bases remaining between them.